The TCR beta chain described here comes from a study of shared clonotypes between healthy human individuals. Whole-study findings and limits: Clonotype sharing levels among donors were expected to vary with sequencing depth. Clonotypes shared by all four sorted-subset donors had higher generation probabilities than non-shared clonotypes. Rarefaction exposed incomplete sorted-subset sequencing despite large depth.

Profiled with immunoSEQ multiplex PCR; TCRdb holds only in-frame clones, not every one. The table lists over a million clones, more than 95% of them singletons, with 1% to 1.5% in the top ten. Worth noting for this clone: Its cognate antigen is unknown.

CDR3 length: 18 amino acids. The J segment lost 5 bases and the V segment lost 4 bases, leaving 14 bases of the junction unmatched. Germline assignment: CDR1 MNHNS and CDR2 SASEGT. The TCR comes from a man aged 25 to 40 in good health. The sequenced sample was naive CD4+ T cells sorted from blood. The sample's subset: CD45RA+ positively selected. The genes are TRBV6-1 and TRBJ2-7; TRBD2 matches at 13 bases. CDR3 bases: TGTGCCAGCAGTGCCTTACCGGGACTAGCGGGAACGGTGGACGAGCAGTACTTC. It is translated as CASSALPGLAGTVDEQYF.